The clone carrying this T cell receptor (beta chain) has at least ten counts. Its cognate antigen is unknown. It was RNA transcripts that yielded the amplified TCR beta CDR3 regions. The HTBI primer set drove a first-round RT-PCR of the TCR CDR3. TCRdb re-called the multiplex PCR reads with MiXCR, one entry per CDR3 protein. The data show 250,000 to 300,000 distinct CDR3 sequences, nearly 15% seen once. Exclusion followed for patients with uncontrolled infection, other autoimmune disease, pregnancy or lactation. Initially, at the first diagnosis of hyperthyroidism and before any ophthalmopathy symptoms, blood was sampled. The V and J ends lost 2 bases and 5 bases respectively, with 21 bases between them. CDR1 and CDR2 (germline): LGHNT, FRNRAP. CDR3 length: 17 amino acids. The data originate from a study of T cells in Graves' hyperthyroidism and ophthalmopathy. Study results and caveats: Most clonotypes expanded in the thyroid (above 0.001) were also present in blood.

Sequenced material: blood. This clonotype was obtained from a woman between 45 and 60 years old with Graves' hyperthyroidism that later progressed to Graves' ophthalmopathy. This rearrangement joins TRBV12-5 to TRBJ1-1; possibly TRBD1 for D (6 bases). The CDR3 loop is CASGLKPPGQPFTEAFF. The CDR3 DNA reads TGTGCTAGTGGTTTGAAACCTCCCGGACAGCCTTTTACTGAAGCTTTCTTT.